This TCR beta chain appears in the sequencing data of a study of blood T cell repertoires in COVID-19. Study context: COVID-19 samples, acute and convalescent, were from the United States, Italy and Spain. T cells, B-cell-depleted T cells, or PBMCs supplied cDNA or gDNA.

Per the authors' pipeline: Nucleated cell counts were estimated from reference gene primer amplification. Produced via immunoSEQ multiplex PCR; TCRdb's table is partial and in-frame only. The DNA gave D and trimming, while V, J and clone size come from that table. Among about 340,000 clones listed, about 88% were seen once. Germline CDR1 MNHEY, CDR2 SMNVEV (reference sequence). This CDR3 is built from 17 residues. Unmatched junction bases numbered 11, after V lost 3 bases and J lost 5 bases. The Seattle site enrolled patients during active infection and followed them longitudinally. This sequence was found in a woman between 55 and 75 years old with COVID-19, enrolled during active disease. The specimen was peripheral blood. The J gene is TRBJ2-2, the V gene TRBV27; 8 nucleotides align to TRBD1. This chain's CDR3 is CASSFTRTGRWTGELFF. CDR3 nucleotides: TGTGCCAGCAGTTTTACCCGGACAGGGAGATGGACCGGGGAGCTGTTTTTT.